This paragraph reports one T cell receptor beta chain. TCRdb keeps only in-frame clones here, not all; method: immunoSEQ multiplex PCR. This table holds approximately 260,000 clones, roughly 85% found once. The sample is drawn from a study of blood T cell repertoires in COVID-19. Background on the study: Sample material is recorded as cDNA or gDNA derived from T cells, B-cell-depleted T cells, or PBMCs.

The CDR3 contains 16 residues. CDR1 and CDR2 (germline): LGHDT, YNNKEL (reference sequence). With 0 bases removed from V and 4 bases from J, the gap between germline ends came to 13 bases. This chain joins TRBV3-1 (or the pseudogene TRBV3-2) and TRBJ2-1; perhaps TRBD1 as D (5 bases). The sample comprised peripheral blood. The clonotype was recovered from a woman in her 70s with acute or convalescent COVID-19. The CDR3 DNA sequence: TGTGCCAGCAGCCAAGATCAGGGTTCGTCGTACAATGAGCAGTTCTTC. It codes for CASSQDQGSSYNEQFF.